This TCR beta chain derives from a study of siplizumab effects on memory and regulatory T cells. Study observations and caveats: Tregs proliferating in siplizumab cultures lacked confirmation of their suppressive function. A significant reduction in alloreactive sequences traceable to unstimulated CD4+ memory cells was produced by siplizumab.

Per germline, CDR1 SGHNT and CDR2 YYREEE (reference sequence). The V end was cut by 9 bases, the J end by 4 bases, with 16 bases between. The CDR3 runs 13 residues. Comments on this clone: Its antigen remains unidentified.

Each sample yielded around 10^5 assayed TCR templates. TCRdb's copy holds only in-frame clones and misses some; the assay was immunoSEQ multiplex PCR. The sample consists of 100,000 or so clones, 90% to 95% of them appearing once. The rearrangement joins TRBV5-4 to TRBJ1-2, with D unclear. Material: CD4+ T cells sorted from blood. The TCR comes from a human donor in good health. CDR3 sequence reads: CATRTLGAYGYTF. DNA for the CDR3: TGTGCCACCAGAACTCTAGGAGCCTATGGCTACACCTTC.